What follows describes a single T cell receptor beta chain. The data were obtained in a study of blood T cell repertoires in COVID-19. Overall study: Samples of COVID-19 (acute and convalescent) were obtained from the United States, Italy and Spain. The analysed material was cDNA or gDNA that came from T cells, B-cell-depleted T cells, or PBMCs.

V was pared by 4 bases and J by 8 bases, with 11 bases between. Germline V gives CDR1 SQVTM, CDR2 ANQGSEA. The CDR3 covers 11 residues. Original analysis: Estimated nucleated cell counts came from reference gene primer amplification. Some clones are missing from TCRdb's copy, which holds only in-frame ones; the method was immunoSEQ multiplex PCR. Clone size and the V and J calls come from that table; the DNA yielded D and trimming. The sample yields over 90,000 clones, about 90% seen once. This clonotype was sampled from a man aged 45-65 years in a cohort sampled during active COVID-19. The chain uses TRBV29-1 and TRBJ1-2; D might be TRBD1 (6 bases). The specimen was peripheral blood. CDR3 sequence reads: CSVVGGQGYTF. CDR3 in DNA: TGCAGCGTTGTCGGGGGGCAAGGCTACACCTTC. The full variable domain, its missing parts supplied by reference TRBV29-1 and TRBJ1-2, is SAVISQKPSRDICQRGTSLTIQCQVDSQVTMMFWYRQQPGQSLTLIATANQGSEATYESGFVIDKFPISRPNLTFSTLTVSNMSPEDSSIYLCSVVGGQGYTFGSGTRLTVV.